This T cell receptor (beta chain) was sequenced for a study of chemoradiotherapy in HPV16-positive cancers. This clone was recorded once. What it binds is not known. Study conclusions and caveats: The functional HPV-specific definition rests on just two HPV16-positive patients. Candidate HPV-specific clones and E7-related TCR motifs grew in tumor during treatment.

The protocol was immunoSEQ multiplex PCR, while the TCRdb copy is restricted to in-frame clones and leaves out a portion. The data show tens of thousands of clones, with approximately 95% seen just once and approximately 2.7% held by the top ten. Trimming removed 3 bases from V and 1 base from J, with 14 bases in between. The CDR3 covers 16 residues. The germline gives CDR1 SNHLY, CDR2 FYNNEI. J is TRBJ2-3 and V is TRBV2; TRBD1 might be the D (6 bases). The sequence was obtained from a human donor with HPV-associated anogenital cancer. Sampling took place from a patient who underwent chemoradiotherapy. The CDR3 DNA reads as TGTGCCAGCAGTGACGTGGGGGCGCGAGGCACAGATACGCAGTATTTT. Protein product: CASSDVGARGTDTQYF.